What follows is one TCR beta chain and its context. What it recognizes is unknown. The DNA is left out, because the CDR3 cannot be placed on it with certainty; the CDR3 is given as TCRdb lists it. Clones were sequenced by immunoSEQ multiplex PCR, and TCRdb holds only the in-frame ones, with some missing. The sample has a few hundred thousand clones; 65% to 70% are singletons. The sample is drawn from a study of shared clonotypes between healthy human individuals. General study findings and limits: Clonotype sharing among donors likely depends on sequencing depth.

CDR1 and CDR2 from the germline V gene are GTSNPN and SVGIG (reference sequence). The CDR3 length equals 12 residues, ends included. What was sequenced was memory CD4+ T cells sorted from blood. Subset specified: CD45RA-negative fraction. This receptor was taken from a man aged 30 to 45 in good health. V gene TRBV30 combines with J gene TRBJ2-7; the tabulated D call, TRBD2, remains unverified against the DNA. CDR3 sequence: CAWGTGSLGEYF.